Below are 14 T cell receptor beta chains sequenced from a single sample in a study of beta chain features in type 1 diabetes. Study-level results: TCRB CDR3s from Type 1 diabetes patients were moderately but significantly shorter in all four CD4+ subsets.

Their antigen targets remain unknown. Every bit of the isolated RNA underwent reverse transcription, so sequencing read expressed TCRB transcripts. Produced via immunoSEQ multiplex PCR; TCRdb's table is partial and in-frame only. The sample holds a few hundred thousand clones, roughly 12% seen once. Sequencing was carried out using naive CD4+ T cells from blood. Source of these receptors: a woman aged 18-29 years with type 1 diabetes.

This clone was recorded a few times. This chain connects TRBV6-6 to TRBJ1-2, with 9 bases fitting TRBD1. The CDR3 runs to 16 residues. Germline CDR1 and CDR2: MNHNY and SVGAGI (reference sequence). Trimming took 0 bases from V and 4 from J; bases not matched to a gene: 6. The CDR3 DNA is TGTGCCAGCAGTTACTCGTCCGCGACAGGGGGCTATGGCTACACCTTC. Protein sequence: CASSYSSATGGYGYTF.

The V gene is TRBV30, the J gene TRBJ2-1; tentative D call: TRBD1 (6 bases). From germline, CDR1 is GTSNPN and CDR2 SVGIG (reference sequence). The ends were cut back, 3 bases at V and 7 bases at J, with 13 bases in the middle. CDR3 length equals 13 residues. For the CDR3, the DNA is TGTGCCTGGAGACAGGGAATTTCGAATGAGCAGTTCTTC. Residues: CAWRQGISNEQFF.

The chain joins TRBV4-3 to TRBJ2-7; D may be TRBD2 (6 bases). V lost 0 bases and J 5 bases, leaving 14 bases between the germline ends. The CDR3 has 15 amino acids. Per the germline V gene, CDR1 is LGHNA and CDR2 is YSLEER. CDR3 sequence reads: CASSQESGSPHEQYF. For the CDR3, the DNA is TGCGCCAGCAGCCAAGAATCCGGGAGTCCTCACGAGCAGTACTTC.

This clone was observed a few times. The gene calls are TRBV11-2 and TRBJ1-5; 9 bases match TRBD1. The germline V gene has CDR1 SGHAT and CDR2 FQNNGV. V shed 3 bases and J 4 bases; nucleotides not matched to a gene: 1. The CDR3 loop spans 14 amino acids. CDR3 region: CASSLGQGNQPQHF. The DNA for the CDR3 is TGTGCCAGCAGCTTGGGACAGGGAAATCAGCCCCAGCATTTT.

This clone was detected a few times. The gene calls are TRBV29-1 and TRBJ1-1; D remains ambiguous. Germline V gives CDR1 SQVTM, CDR2 ANQGSEA. The V and J ends lost 7 bases and 0 bases respectively, with 9 bases between them. The CDR3 spans 12 residues. The CDR3 DNA is TGCAGCGGGGCGGGTATGAACACTGAAGCTTTCTTT. Protein: CSGAGMNTEAFF.

This clone was detected only a few times. The V call is TRBV7-9, the J call TRBJ2-7, with TRBD2 as a possible D gene (6 bases). The germline gives CDR1 SEHNR, CDR2 FQNEAQ (reference sequence). Deletions cut 2 bases from V and 5 bases from J, with 13 bases between. The CDR3 has 14 amino acids. The CDR3 loop reads CASSLRTGVNEQYF. Here the CDR3 DNA reads TGTGCCAGCAGCTTAAGAACGGGAGTGAACGAGCAGTACTTC.

This clone was seen more than once but under ten times. The sample holds other DNA sequences that translate to the same CDR3. The chain uses TRBV6-6 and TRBJ1-5; a possible D gene is TRBD1 (5 bases). From germline, CDR1 is MNHNY and CDR2 SVGAGI (reference sequence). V shed 2 bases and J shed 4 bases, with 9 bases lying between them. CDR3 length: 14 amino acids. The CDR3 loop reads CASSYGQGNQPQHF. The CDR3 DNA follows: TGTGCCAGCAGTTACGGGCAGGGTAATCAGCCCCAGCATTTT.

This clone was seen only a few times. CDR3 coding DNA: TGCGCCAGCAGCCTGAGGGGGGGGAATCAGCCCCAGCATTTT. Its protein is CASSLRGGNQPQHF. The rearrangement links TRBV4-3 to TRBJ1-5; D is perhaps TRBD1 (6 bases). Deletions cut 4 bases from V and 4 bases from J, with 11 bases between. From germline, CDR1 is LGHNA and CDR2 YSLEER. CDR3 size: 14 residues.

This sequence joins TRBV15 and TRBJ2-1, with TRBD1 as a possible D gene (5 bases). The V and J ends lost 5 bases and 2 bases respectively, with 10 bases between them. The CDR3 covers 14 residues. CDR1 is LNHNV and CDR2 is YYDKDF in the germline V gene (reference sequence). CDR3 sequence reads: CATSGTGTYNEQFF. DNA of the CDR3: TGTGCCACCAGCGGAACAGGAACCTACAATGAGCAGTTCTTC.

The chain has TRBV28 and TRBJ2-1; TRBD1 matches 8 bases. Germline CDR1 MDHEN, CDR2 SYDVKM. CDR3 length: 14 residues. The V and J ends lost 6 bases and 14 bases, in that order; junction bases with no gene match: 15. CDR3 region: CASRPPTRQGTKFF. In DNA, the CDR3 is TGTGCCAGCAGACCACCGACGAGACAGGGGACAAAGTTCTTC.

The chain carries TRBV19 and TRBJ2-1, with 9 bases lining up with TRBD2. Losses at the gene ends were 6 bases for V and 12 bases for J; bases not matched to a gene: 12. Per germline, CDR1 LNHDA and CDR2 SQIVND (reference sequence). This CDR3 is built from 14 residues. The CDR3 DNA follows: TGTGCCAGTAGCCTCCCCAACCTAGCGGGAAGGCAGTTCTTC. Its translation is CASSLPNLAGRQFF.

The chain has TRBV30 and TRBJ1-1; D is perhaps TRBD1 (5 bases). Trimming left V 5 bases short and J 4 bases short, with 17 bases between. This CDR3 contains 14 residues. Germline CDR1 GTSNPN, CDR2 SVGIG (reference sequence). The CDR3 DNA is TGTGCCTGGCTGAGGAGGGGCCGAGGCACTGAAGCTTTCTTT. It codes for CAWLRRGRGTEAFF.

This clone was found a few times. The V call is TRBV7-2, the J call TRBJ2-2; TRBD1 matches 8 bases. Germline CDR1 is SGHTA and CDR2 is FQGNSA. Trimming cost V 2 bases and J 0 bases; bases outside gene matches: 5. The CDR3 has 17 residues. Here the CDR3 DNA reads TGTGCCAGCAGCTTAAGACTGACAGGGGCGAACACCGGGGAGCTGTTTTTT. It is translated as CASSLRLTGANTGELFF.

The genes are TRBV6-5 and TRBJ1-2, with a tentative D call TRBD1 (5 bases). V shed 3 bases and J shed 7 bases, with 18 bases lying between them. This CDR3 comprises 15 residues. Germline CDR1 MNHEY, CDR2 SVGAGI. CDR3: CASSYRSQGRSGYTF. The CDR3 DNA reads as TGTGCCAGCAGTTATCGATCTCAGGGAAGGAGTGGCTACACCTTC.